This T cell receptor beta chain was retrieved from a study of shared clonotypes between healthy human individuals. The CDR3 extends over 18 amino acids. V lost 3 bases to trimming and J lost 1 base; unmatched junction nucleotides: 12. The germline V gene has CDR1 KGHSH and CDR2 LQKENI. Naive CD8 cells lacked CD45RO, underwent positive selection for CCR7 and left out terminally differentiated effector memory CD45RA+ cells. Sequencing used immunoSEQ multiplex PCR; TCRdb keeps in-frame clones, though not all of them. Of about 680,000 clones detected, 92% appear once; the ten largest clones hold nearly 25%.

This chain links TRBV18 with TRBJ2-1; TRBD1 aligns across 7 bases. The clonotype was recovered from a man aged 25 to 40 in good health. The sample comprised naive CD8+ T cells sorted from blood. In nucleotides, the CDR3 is TGTGCCAGCTCACCCCCGTCTGAGACAGGGATTTCCTACAATGAGCAGTTCTTC. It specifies CASSPPSETGISYNEQFF.